These 4 T cell receptor beta chains originate from one sample sequenced in a study of Graves' ophthalmopathy and Graves' hyperthyroidism. TCR beta CDR3 regions were amplified from RNA transcripts. HTBI primers were used in a first-round RT-PCR, which preceded a second-round multiplex PCR. Using its own MiXCR run on the multiplex PCR reads, TCRdb lists one record per CDR3 protein. The data hold some 370,000 distinct CDR3 sequences, with about 18% observed a single time. The source material was peripheral blood. The source is an adult woman with stable Graves' hyperthyroidism.

This chain links TRBV20-1 with TRBJ2-5; perhaps TRBD2 as D (6 bases). Per the germline V gene, CDR1 is DFQATT and CDR2 is SNEGSKA (reference sequence). With 6 bases removed from V and 10 bases from J, the gap between germline ends came to 15 bases. The CDR3 covers 11 residues. CDR3 amino acids: CSARTRRGQYF. DNA for the CDR3: TGCAGTGCACGGACACGGAGGGGCCAGTACTTC.

In its sample, this clonotype was seen many times. This sequence joins TRBV27 and TRBJ2-7; 7 bases map to TRBD1. From germline, CDR1 is MNHEY and CDR2 SMNVEV (reference sequence). The J segment lost 6 bases and the V segment lost 0 bases, leaving 8 bases of the junction unmatched. The CDR3 loop spans 15 amino acids. CDR3 region: CASSLSATGRREQYF. Here the CDR3 DNA reads TGTGCCAGCAGTTTATCAGCGACAGGGAGACGCGAGCAGTACTTC.

This clonotype was found a few times. The chain carries TRBV20-1 and TRBJ1-1; maybe TRBD1 (6 bases). The CDR3 runs 13 residues. V was trimmed by 3 bases and J by 5 bases, leaving 13 bases between them. Germline V lookup: CDR1 DFQATT, CDR2 SNEGSKA (reference sequence). Written as DNA, the CDR3 is TGCAGTGCTAGCGGGGGGGCAGGGACTGAAGCTTTCTTT. This codes for CSASGGAGTEAFF.

Many counts were recorded for this clonotype. The chain couples TRBV6-2 or TRBV6-3 to TRBJ1-2; 7 positions agree with TRBD1. Losses at the gene ends were 6 bases for V and 4 bases for J; bases not matched to a gene: 5. The germline V gene has CDR1 MNHEY and CDR2 SVGEGT. The CDR3 spans 13 residues. The CDR3 loop reads CASSPGQRYGYTF. CDR3 DNA sequence: TGTGCCAGCAGCCCGGGACAGCGCTATGGCTACACCTTC.